Listed below are T cell receptor beta chains from one sample, sequenced in a study of spatial heterogeneity in lung cancer. TCRdb itself ran the 5' RACE reads through MiXCR, one entry per CDR3 protein. The sample holds 20,000 to 30,000 distinct CDR3 sequences, around 4.7% seen once. This sample comprised PBMCs, obtained at surgery. These receptors came from a male donor with early-stage non-small cell lung cancer. The CDR3 runs from the conserved cysteine through the conserved F or W. D genes are given only for firm matches. Clone size is shown for a subset of rows, as once, few, many or a class of expanded clone.

d_call: .; v_call: TRBV6-1; clone_size: few; j_call: TRBJ2-7; cdr3_aa: CASKGGRTYEQYF; cdr3_nt: TGTGCCAGCAAGGGGGGACGGACCTACGAGCAGTACTTC
d_call: TRBD1; v_call: TRBV7-2; clone_size: medium-sized; j_call: TRBJ1-6; cdr3_aa: CASSVRTGGPSSPLHF; cdr3_nt: TGTGCCAGCAGCGTAAGGACAGGGGGCCCGAGTTCACCCCTCCACTTT
d_call: TRBD2; v_call: TRBV6-1; clone_size: few; j_call: TRBJ2-2; cdr3_aa: CASKAGRNTGELFF; cdr3_nt: TGTGCCAGCAAAGCGGGACGGAACACCGGGGAGCTGTTTTTT
d_call: .; v_call: TRBV4-3; clone_size: once; j_call: TRBJ1-3; cdr3_aa: CASSQQGLSGNTIYF; cdr3_nt: TGCGCCAGCAGCCAACAGGGCCTCTCTGGAAACACCATATATTTT
d_call: .; v_call: TRBV15; clone_size: many; j_call: TRBJ2-7; cdr3_aa: CATSRDTGLYEQYF; cdr3_nt: TGTGCCACCAGCAGGGACACGGGTTTATACGAGCAGTACTTC
d_call: TRBD2; v_call: TRBV5-1; clone_size: many; j_call: TRBJ2-7; cdr3_aa: CASSLAGTSGGYEQYF; cdr3_nt: TGCGCCAGCAGCTTGGCCGGGACTAGCGGGGGGTACGAGCAGTACTTC
d_call: .; v_call: TRBV6-6; clone_size: many; j_call: TRBJ1-1; cdr3_aa: CASSRQDRTPEAFF; cdr3_nt: TGTGCCAGCAGCCGACAGGACCGAACCCCCGAAGCTTTCTTT
d_call: .; v_call: TRBV24-1; clone_size: many; j_call: TRBJ1-1; cdr3_aa: CATSDLWDTEAFF; cdr3_nt: TGTGCCACCAGTGATTTGTGGGACACTGAAGCTTTCTTT
d_call: .; v_call: TRBV27; clone_size: many; j_call: TRBJ2-3; cdr3_aa: CASSSRTAGTDTQYF; cdr3_nt: TGTGCCAGCAGCTCGAGGACCGCAGGCACAGATACGCAGTATTTT
d_call: .; v_call: TRBV28; clone_size: many; j_call: TRBJ2-3; cdr3_aa: CASSLSGGGLFDTQYF; cdr3_nt: TGTGCCAGCAGTTTATCTGGGGGGGGGCTCTTCGATACGCAGTATTTT
d_call: TRBD1; v_call: TRBV5-1; clone_size: many; j_call: TRBJ2-1; cdr3_aa: CASTVRGNEQFF; cdr3_nt: TGCGCCAGCACCGTCAGGGGGAATGAGCAGTTCTTC
d_call: .; v_call: TRBV28; clone_size: many; j_call: TRBJ1-1; cdr3_aa: CASSSVSLKAFF; cdr3_nt: TGTGCCAGCAGTTCGGTTTCACTCAAAGCTTTCTTT
d_call: TRBD1; v_call: TRBV29-1; clone_size: many; j_call: TRBJ2-1; cdr3_aa: CSVGGPTGVGYNNEQFF; cdr3_nt: TGCAGCGTTGGGGGACCGACAGGGGTAGGATATAACAATGAGCAGTTCTTC
d_call: .; v_call: TRBV18; clone_size: many; j_call: TRBJ2-3; cdr3_aa: CASSPPGGTSTDTQYF; cdr3_nt: TGTGCCAGCTCACCACCGGGAGGAACTAGCACAGATACGCAGTATTTT
d_call: .; v_call: TRBV3-1; clone_size: medium-sized; j_call: TRBJ2-5; cdr3_aa: CASSQEGGAGHPSQYF; cdr3_nt: TGTGCCAGCAGCCAAGAGGGTGGAGCGGGCCACCCATCCCAGTACTTC
d_call: .; v_call: TRBV6-2/TRBV6-3; clone_size: many; j_call: TRBJ1-5; cdr3_aa: CASRDSNQPQHF; cdr3_nt: TGTGCCAGCAGGGATAGCAATCAGCCCCAGCATTTT
d_call: .; v_call: TRBV29-1; clone_size: many; j_call: TRBJ1-3; cdr3_aa: CSVAGGYGNTIYF; cdr3_nt: TGCAGCGTTGCCGGCGGGTACGGAAACACCATATATTTT
d_call: .; v_call: TRBV5-1; clone_size: many; j_call: TRBJ1-1; cdr3_aa: CASSLDWGTEAFF; cdr3_nt: TGCGCCAGCAGCTTGGATTGGGGCACTGAAGCTTTCTTT
d_call: TRBD1; v_call: TRBV6-1; clone_size: many; j_call: TRBJ1-2; cdr3_aa: CASSTEQGFRGYTF; cdr3_nt: TGTGCCAGCAGCACTGAACAGGGGTTCCGTGGCTACACCTTC
d_call: TRBD2; v_call: TRBV3-1; clone_size: many; j_call: TRBJ2-5; cdr3_aa: CASSQTGGRETQYF; cdr3_nt: TGTGCCAGCAGCCAAACGGGGGGTCGAGAGACCCAGTACTTC
d_call: .; v_call: TRBV7-6; clone_size: .; j_call: TRBJ2-5; cdr3_aa: CASSLGTAKETQYF; cdr3_nt: TGTGCCAGCAGCTTAGGGACTGCCAAAGAGACCCAGTACTTC
d_call: .; v_call: TRBV3-1; clone_size: medium-sized; j_call: TRBJ2-1; cdr3_aa: CASSQAGSYNEQFF; cdr3_nt: TGTGCCAGCAGCCAAGCAGGTTCCTACAATGAGCAGTTCTTC
d_call: TRBD2; v_call: TRBV19; clone_size: many; j_call: TRBJ2-1; cdr3_aa: CASGLAGEGRGEQFF; cdr3_nt: TGTGCCAGCGGACTAGCGGGAGAGGGTCGGGGTGAGCAGTTCTTC
d_call: TRBD2; v_call: TRBV4-2; clone_size: many; j_call: TRBJ2-5; cdr3_aa: CASSQGAGEETQYF; cdr3_nt: TGTGCCAGCAGCCAAGGGGCGGGAGAAGAGACCCAGTACTTC
d_call: TRBD2; v_call: TRBV9; clone_size: many; j_call: TRBJ2-1; cdr3_aa: CASSPRGEGGNNEQFF; cdr3_nt: TGTGCCAGCAGCCCTCGGGGGGAGGGAGGTAACAATGAGCAGTTCTTC
d_call: TRBD2; v_call: TRBV14; clone_size: many; j_call: TRBJ2-7; cdr3_aa: CASSQLAGGSYEQYF; cdr3_nt: TGTGCCAGCAGCCAACTAGCGGGAGGCTCCTACGAGCAGTACTTC
d_call: TRBD1; v_call: TRBV7-2; clone_size: many; j_call: TRBJ1-3; cdr3_aa: CASSLHRRQGGNTIYF; cdr3_nt: TGTGCCAGCAGCTTACATCGGCGACAGGGAGGAAACACCATATATTTT
d_call: TRBD2; v_call: TRBV4-2; clone_size: many; j_call: TRBJ2-3; cdr3_aa: CASSQQGLAGLDTQYF; cdr3_nt: TGTGCCAGCAGCCAACAGGGACTAGCGGGGCTAGATACGCAGTATTTT
d_call: TRBD2; v_call: TRBV5-1; clone_size: many; j_call: TRBJ2-1; cdr3_aa: CASSLGTSGKQFF; cdr3_nt: TGCGCCAGCAGCTTAGGGACTAGCGGGAAGCAGTTCTTC
d_call: .; v_call: TRBV6-1; clone_size: many; j_call: TRBJ1-5; cdr3_aa: CASSEVNRGNQPQHF; cdr3_nt: TGTGCCAGCAGTGAAGTCAACAGGGGCAATCAGCCCCAGCATTTT
d_call: .; v_call: TRBV3-1; clone_size: many; j_call: TRBJ2-2; cdr3_aa: CASSPTASNTGELFF; cdr3_nt: TGTGCCAGCAGCCCCACAGCATCGAACACCGGGGAGCTGTTTTTT
d_call: .; v_call: TRBV7-8; clone_size: many; j_call: TRBJ1-3; cdr3_aa: CASSFLGFSGNTIYF; cdr3_nt: TGTGCCAGCAGCTTTCTCGGGTTCTCTGGAAACACCATATATTTT
d_call: TRBD1; v_call: TRBV6-1; clone_size: many; j_call: TRBJ1-5; cdr3_aa: CASSQQGARGNQPQHF; cdr3_nt: TGTGCCAGCAGCCAACAGGGGGCGCGGGGCAATCAGCCCCAGCATTTT
d_call: .; v_call: TRBV7-9; clone_size: many; j_call: TRBJ2-7; cdr3_aa: CASSLSGLAASEQYF; cdr3_nt: TGTGCCAGCAGCTTATCAGGGCTAGCCGCCTCCGAGCAGTACTTC
d_call: TRBD1; v_call: TRBV20-1; clone_size: many; j_call: TRBJ2-7; cdr3_aa: CSAPGTGDYEQYF; cdr3_nt: TGCAGTGCCCCCGGGACAGGGGACTACGAGCAGTACTTC
d_call: TRBD1; v_call: TRBV4-2; clone_size: many; j_call: TRBJ1-2; cdr3_aa: CASSQDQGQPVYGYTF; cdr3_nt: TGTGCCAGCAGCCAAGATCAGGGACAGCCCGTCTATGGCTACACCTTC
d_call: .; v_call: TRBV7-6; clone_size: .; j_call: TRBJ1-5; cdr3_aa: CASSFSAGSNQPQHF; cdr3_nt: TGTGCCAGCAGCTTTTCAGCTGGGTCCAATCAGCCCCAGCATTTT
d_call: .; v_call: TRBV7-2; clone_size: many; j_call: TRBJ1-2; cdr3_aa: CASTQGGNTNYGYTF; cdr3_nt: TGTGCCAGCACCCAAGGCGGAAACACTAACTATGGCTACACCTTC
d_call: .; v_call: TRBV28; clone_size: many; j_call: TRBJ2-7; cdr3_aa: CASSLAGEAASYEQYF; cdr3_nt: TGTGCCAGCAGTTTAGCTGGGGAGGCGGCGTCCTACGAGCAGTACTTC
d_call: TRBD2; v_call: TRBV7-6; clone_size: many; j_call: TRBJ2-1; cdr3_aa: CASSLGGLAASYNEQFF; cdr3_nt: TGTGCCAGCAGCTTAGGTGGGCTAGCGGCCTCCTACAATGAGCAGTTCTTC
d_call: .; v_call: TRBV12-3/TRBV12-4; clone_size: many; j_call: TRBJ1-5; cdr3_aa: CASSFVALGPQHF; cdr3_nt: TGTGCCAGCAGTTTTGTGGCTTTAGGGCCCCAGCATTTT